The 17 T cell receptor beta chains below come from one sample, sequenced in a study of cytomegalovirus exposure and HLA in healthy donors. Using immunoSEQ multiplex PCR, the repertoire was profiled, and TCRdb retains in-frame clones only, with some absent. Among 100,000 to 150,000 clones listed, 90% to 96% were seen once. The sequencing input was PBMCs. The receptor source for this set is a man in his late teens or twenties in good health and CMV-seronegative.

The V and J genes are TRBV7-2 and TRBJ2-1; 12 nucleotides align to TRBD2. This CDR3 contains 16 residues. CDR1 is SGHTA and CDR2 is FQGNSA in the germline V gene. V shed 1 base, J shed 8 bases, and the junction held 6 bases outside the gene matches. The CDR3 protein is CASSLVGTSGFDEQFF. The DNA for the CDR3 is TGTGCCAGCAGCTTAGTGGGGACTAGCGGGTTCGATGAGCAGTTCTTC.

To note about this clone: The same CDR3 can be traced to other DNA sequences in this sample. This chain connects TRBV18 to TRBJ2-5, with TRBD1 matching 8 bases. Germline lookup yields CDR1 KGHSH and CDR2 LQKENI. The CDR3 has 13 residues. V lost 3 bases and J lost 4; bases outside the gene matches: 1. The CDR3 DNA reads as TGTGCCAGCTCACCGGGACAGGCAGAGACCCAGTACTTC. Protein: CASSPGQAETQYF.

The V call is TRBV27, the J call TRBJ1-5; 11 positions match TRBD1. The CDR3 contains 15 residues. CDR1 and CDR2 (germline): MNHEY, SMNVEV (reference sequence). V was pared by 6 bases and J by 6 bases, with 7 bases of the junction left unmatched. The CDR3 DNA sequence: TGTGCCAGCAGCCTGGCCGGGACAGGGGGTCAGCCCCAGCATTTT. Translated, it gives CASSLAGTGGQPQHF.

The chain recombines TRBV6-1 with TRBJ1-4; D remains ambiguous. The CDR3 length is 14 residues. CDR1 MNHNS and CDR2 SASEGT come from the germline V gene. The V gene lost 6 bases and the J gene lost 6 bases, with 14 bases spanning the gap. CDR3 sequence (DNA): TGTGCCAGCAGACCTCGACTGGCCCATGAAAAACTGTTTTTT. Translating it yields CASRPRLAHEKLFF.

This clone was found once. The CDR3 sequence: CSVFQGVDGYTF. CDR3 DNA sequence: TGCAGCGTTTTCCAGGGGGTGGATGGCTACACCTTC. The chain links TRBV29-1 to TRBJ1-2, with 7 nucleotides matching TRBD1. CDR3 size: 12 residues. V lost 5 bases to trimming and J lost 6 bases; unmatched junction nucleotides: 6. CDR1 and CDR2 (germline): SQVTM, ANQGSEA.

The V gene is TRBV4-3, the J gene TRBJ2-1; 11 bases agree with TRBD2. Trimming at V came to 8 bases and at J to 5 bases, leaving 2 bases not matched to a gene. The CDR3 consists of 13 residues. Germline V CDR1 and CDR2: LGHNA, YSLEER. CDR3 amino acids: CASGTSGHNEQFF. CDR3 nucleotides: TGCGCCAGCGGGACTAGCGGCCACAATGAGCAGTTCTTC.

J is TRBJ2-2 and V is TRBV7-9; 8 bases fit TRBD1. CDR1 and CDR2 (germline): SEHNR, FQNEAQ (reference sequence). J was trimmed by 3 bases and V by 4 bases; bases with no gene match: 10. This CDR3 contains 17 residues. CDR3 coding DNA: TGTGCCAGCAGCTCGGGGCAGGGGGCGCGGGACACCGGGGAGCTGTTTTTT. It yields the protein CASSSGQGARDTGELFF.

The V gene is TRBV11-1, the J gene TRBJ2-5; 7 nucleotides agree with TRBD2. Germline assignment: CDR1 SGHAT and CDR2 FQDESV (reference sequence). CDR3 length equals 14 residues. V lost 5 bases, J lost 3 bases, and 6 bases stayed unmatched. The CDR3 nucleotides are TGTGCCAGCAGCGGGGCGCTAGCGGAAGAGACCCAGTACTTC. This codes for CASSGALAEETQYF.

The chain carries TRBV27 and TRBJ1-1, with a tentative D call TRBD1 (6 bases). Germline CDR1 is MNHEY and CDR2 is SMNVEV (reference sequence). The CDR3 extends over 16 amino acids. Trimming cost V 5 bases and J 5 bases, with 21 bases left between them. In DNA, the CDR3 is TGTGCCAGCAGTCCCCAACCGGGACACCGGGGAACTGAAGCTTTCTTT. This encodes CASSPQPGHRGTEAFF.

This clone was observed once. The chain uses TRBV7-9 and TRBJ1-5; D not certain. The CDR3 length is 13 residues. V dropped 3 bases and J dropped 4 bases, with 7 bases sitting between them. CDR1 SEHNR and CDR2 FQNEAQ come from the germline V gene (reference sequence). The CDR3 coding sequence is TGTGCCAGCAGCTTTGGAGGAAATCAGCCCCAGCATTTT. Translation gives CASSFGGNQPQHF.

The rearrangement links TRBV28 to TRBJ1-5, with a possible D match to TRBD1 (5 bases). Germline V gives CDR1 MDHEN, CDR2 SYDVKM. This CDR3 contains 16 residues. Trimming stripped 6 bases from V and 0 bases from J, with 15 bases between. The chain's CDR3 is CASRTLRRGSNQPQHF. CDR3 nucleotide sequence: TGTGCCAGCAGGACGCTAAGGAGGGGTAGCAATCAGCCCCAGCATTTT.

This rearrangement joins TRBV27 to TRBJ2-3; TRBD2 matches 8 bases. V lost 5 bases and J lost 5; bases outside the gene matches: 6. Germline loops: CDR1 MNHEY, CDR2 SMNVEV (reference sequence). CDR3 size: 14 residues. CDR3 in DNA: TGTGCCAGCAGTCCTAGCGGGTTGGGAGATACGCAGTATTTT. It translates to CASSPSGLGDTQYF.

CDR3 residues: CATRPDRGSGELFF. The CDR3 DNA follows: TGTGCCACCAGGCCCGACAGGGGGAGCGGGGAGCTGTTTTTT. The chain uses TRBV15 and TRBJ2-2, with 9 bases that match TRBD1. The V and J ends lost 6 bases and 7 bases, in that order; junction bases with no gene match: 6. Germline CDR1 reads LNHNV; CDR2 reads YYDKDF (reference sequence). CDR3 length equals 14 residues.

CDR3 in amino acids: CAWSVDGAYNEQFF. CDR3 sequence (DNA): TGTGCCTGGAGTGTGGACGGGGCCTACAATGAGCAGTTCTTC. The chain links TRBV30 to TRBJ2-1, with D perhaps TRBD2 (5 bases). The CDR3 sequence is 14 residues long. V lost 0 bases, J lost 2 bases, and 8 bases lay in between. Germline V gene data show CDR1 as GTSNPN and CDR2 as SVGIG (reference sequence).

The genes are TRBV20-1 and TRBJ2-2, with D maybe TRBD2 (6 bases). V lost 3 bases, J lost 13 bases, and 12 bases lay in between. The CDR3 covers 11 residues. Germline CDR1 and CDR2: DFQATT and SNEGSKA (reference sequence). This CDR3 reads CSARGGDGLFF. CDR3 in DNA: TGCAGTGCTAGGGGCGGGGACGGGCTGTTTTTT.

This chain joins TRBV28 and TRBJ2-1; 7 bases align to TRBD2. The V segment lost 1 base and the J segment 1 base; nucleotides outside the gene matches: 7. The length of the CDR3 is 17 residues. The germline CDR1 and CDR2 sequences are MDHEN and SYDVKM. CDR3 DNA: TGTGCCAGCAGTTTATCCTTGACTAGCTCATCCTACAATGAGCAGTTCTTC. It is translated as CASSLSLTSSSYNEQFF. The variable domain in full, completed from reference TRBV28 and TRBJ2-1, reads DVKVTQSSRYLVKRTGEKVFLECVQDMDHENMFWYRQDPGLGLRLIYFSYDVKMKEKGDIPEGYSVSREKKERFSLILESASTNQTSMYLCASSLSLTSSSYNEQFFGPGTRLTVL.

The chain employs TRBV5-4 and TRBJ2-7; 10 bases fit TRBD2. Germline loops: CDR1 SGHNT, CDR2 YYREEE (reference sequence). V trimming: 5 bases; J trimming: 6 bases; junction bases outside the gene matches: 8. The length of the CDR3 is 14 residues. CDR3 region: CASRAGLAELEQYF. CDR3 in DNA: TGTGCCAGCAGAGCCGGACTAGCGGAACTCGAGCAGTACTTC.